These 15 T cell receptor beta chains were all obtained from the same sample, sequenced in a study of OX40 agonist ivuxolimab in advanced cancers. The protocol was immunoSEQ multiplex PCR, while the TCRdb copy is restricted to in-frame clones and leaves out a portion. The table includes around 90,000 clones, more than 85% detected once. This material consisted of CD4+ or CD8+ T cells sorted from blood, taken in a trial of the OX40 agonist ivuxolimab. The source of these receptors is an adult with an advanced solid tumor such as melanoma, head and neck, liver or kidney cancer.

This clone showed up just once. This chain joins TRBV18 and TRBJ2-2, with 13 nucleotides matching TRBD2. Germline V gives CDR1 KGHSH, CDR2 LQKENI. V lost 3 bases and J lost 2; bases outside the gene matches: 3. The CDR3 is 17 residues long. CDR3 amino acids: CASSPRLAGGNTGELFF. The CDR3 coding sequence is TGTGCCAGCTCACCGAGACTAGCGGGAGGCAACACCGGGGAGCTGTTTTTT.

The V call is TRBV11-1, the J call TRBJ1-2; a weak D match, TRBD1 (5 bases). This CDR3 comprises 15 residues. CDR1 is SGHAT and CDR2 is FQDESV in the germline V gene (reference sequence). V was trimmed by 3 bases and J by 8 bases, leaving 19 bases between them. Here the CDR3 DNA reads TGTGCCAGCAGCTTCTCCGGGACGGACCGTTTCGGCTACACCTTC. Amino acids: CASSFSGTDRFGYTF.

The chain employs TRBV29-1 and TRBJ1-2, with TRBD1 as a possible D gene (6 bases). Germline V gene lookup returns CDR1 SQVTM and CDR2 ANQGSEA. Deletions cut 3 bases from V and 4 bases from J, with 9 bases between. This CDR3 has 12 residues. CDR3 region: CSVDDRSYGYTF. In nucleotides, the CDR3 is TGCAGCGTTGATGACAGGAGCTATGGCTACACCTTC.

The CDR3 DNA reads TGCGCCAGCAGCTTGGAGGGAGCTAACTATGGCTACACCTTC. Amino acids: CASSLEGANYGYTF. The rearrangement joins TRBV5-1 to TRBJ1-2; the D is unclear. The CDR3 has 14 amino acids. Germline V lookup: CDR1 SGHRS, CDR2 YFSETQ. The V gene lost 0 bases and the J gene lost 0 bases, with 6 bases spanning the gap. Full variable domain (rest looked up from reference TRBV5-1 and TRBJ1-2): KAGVTQTPRYLIKTRGQQVTLSCSPISGHRSVSWYQQTPGQGLQFLFEYFSETQRNKGNFPGRFSGRQFSNSRSEMNVSTLELGDSALYLCASSLEGANYGYTFGSGTRLTVV.

The CDR3 sequence is CASSPVIGSPYEQYF. Here the CDR3 DNA reads TGTGCCAGCAGCCCAGTGATAGGATCTCCCTACGAGCAGTACTTC. The rearrangement joins TRBV7-9 to TRBJ2-7, with D hard to call. The CDR3 sequence is 15 residues long. Germline V gene sequence: CDR1 SEHNR, CDR2 FQNEAQ (reference sequence). The ends were cut back, 5 bases at V and 2 bases at J, with 16 bases in the middle.

This chain connects TRBV28 to TRBJ2-3, with 11 bases lining up with TRBD1. The length of the CDR3 is 15 residues. CDR1 is MDHEN and CDR2 is SYDVKM in the germline V gene. Unmatched junction bases numbered 6, after V lost 3 bases and J lost 7 bases. The CDR3: CASSFRGQGGNTQYF. CDR3 coding DNA: TGTGCCAGCAGTTTCAGGGGACAGGGGGGTAATACGCAGTATTTT.

The V and J genes are TRBV28 and TRBJ1-2, with a weak D call TRBD1 (6 bases). The V gene lost 6 bases and the J gene lost 8 bases, with 16 bases spanning the gap. CDR3 size: 13 residues. The germline V gene encodes CDR1 MDHEN and CDR2 SYDVKM. CDR3 nucleotides: TGTGCCAGCAGGGTGGGGGGGACACCGGGCTACACCTTC. This sequence encodes CASRVGGTPGYTF.

The rearrangement joins TRBV5-1 to TRBJ2-7, with D tentatively TRBD1 (6 bases). V dropped 4 bases and J dropped 1 base, with 12 bases sitting between them. Germline CDR1 is SGHRS and CDR2 is YFSETQ. The CDR3 has 14 residues. CDR3 coding DNA: TGCGCCAGCAGCCCTTATGGGACATCCTACGAGCAGTACTTC. This gives the protein CASSPYGTSYEQYF.

V and J are TRBV29-1 and TRBJ2-7; 9 nucleotides line up with TRBD1. The germline V gene encodes CDR1 SQVTM and CDR2 ANQGSEA. The CDR3 covers 12 residues. The V and J ends lost 6 bases and 7 bases, in that order; junction bases with no gene match: 7. The CDR3 bases are TGCAGCGTGGGGACAGGGACGAGGGAGCAGTACTTC. Residues: CSVGTGTREQYF.

J is TRBJ2-1 and V is TRBV10-3, with TRBD1 matching 7 bases. V shed 0 bases, J shed 9 bases, and the junction held 14 bases outside the gene matches. Germline CDR1 reads ENHRY; CDR2 reads SYGVKD. This CDR3 spans 17 amino acids. CDR3 in DNA: TGTGCCATCAGTGAGTCTTTGGTGGGGTCAGGGGGTAGTGAGCAGTTCTTC. Amino acids: CAISESLVGSGGSEQFF.

The chain links TRBV6-5 to TRBJ2-1; 8 nucleotides match TRBD2. Trimming took 6 bases from V and 7 from J; bases not matched to a gene: 8. Germline-derived CDR1 and CDR2 are MNHEY and SVGAGI. The CDR3 is made up of 14 amino acids. The CDR3 DNA reads as TGTGCCAGCAGGGGAGCGGGAGAGTTTAATGAGCAGTTCTTC. Amino acids: CASRGAGEFNEQFF.

The chain couples TRBV28 to TRBJ2-5, with a possible D match to TRBD1 (6 bases). CDR3 length: 15 residues. Germline CDR1 and CDR2: MDHEN and SYDVKM. Trimming shortened V by 5 bases and J by 2 bases, and 15 bases separated the two germline ends. Here the CDR3 reads CASSHGTPGQETQYF. CDR3 bases: TGTGCCAGCAGTCATGGGACACCCGGACAAGAGACCCAGTACTTC.

The gene calls are TRBV4-1 and TRBJ2-3; 13 nucleotides align to TRBD2. This CDR3 comprises 16 residues. The germline V gene has CDR1 MGHRA and CDR2 YSYEKL. V trimming: 3 bases; J trimming: 5 bases; junction bases outside the gene matches: 5. CDR3 bases: TGCGCCAGCAGCCAGAAGGGACTAGCGGGACTAGATACGCAGTATTTT. It codes for CASSQKGLAGLDTQYF.

The chain combines TRBV7-2 with TRBJ1-3, with D possibly TRBD1 on 6 matching bases. This CDR3 contains 14 residues. Trimming cost V 1 base and J 12 bases, with 16 bases left between them. The germline V gene encodes CDR1 SGHTA and CDR2 FQGNSA. The CDR3 sequence: CASSLGLQGDNIYF. The CDR3 nucleotides are TGTGCCAGCAGCTTAGGTCTTCAAGGGGACAACATATATTTT.

As for this clone: Distinct nucleotide sequences in the sample also encode this CDR3. The chain links TRBV6-4 to TRBJ2-2; TRBD2 matches at 8 bases. The CDR3 extends over 15 amino acids. The V gene end was trimmed by 3 bases and the J gene end by 4 bases; junction bases not matched to a gene: 4. In germline, CDR1 is MRHNA, CDR2 SNTAGT. The CDR3, as DNA: TGTGCCAGCAGTGAGACTAGCGCCTTCACCGGGGAGCTGTTTTTT. It is translated as CASSETSAFTGELFF.